Below are 22 T cell receptor beta chains sequenced from a single sample in a study of blood T cell repertoires in COVID-19. Produced via immunoSEQ multiplex PCR; TCRdb's table is partial and in-frame only. The sample yields 120,000 or so clones, 70% to 90% seen once. Sequences were obtained from peripheral blood. These receptors originate from a man between 65 and 79 years old who had recovered from COVID-19.

V gene TRBV7-2 combines with J gene TRBJ2-3, with D tentatively TRBD1 (6 bases). This CDR3 is built from 16 residues. V lost 4 bases and J 0 bases, leaving 14 bases between the germline ends. Germline-derived CDR1 and CDR2 are SGHTA and FQGNSA. CDR3: CASSSHPGASTDTQYF. CDR3 nucleotide sequence: TGTGCCAGCAGCTCACACCCAGGGGCTAGCACAGATACGCAGTATTTT.

The genes are TRBV19 and TRBJ2-5; 7 bases line up with TRBD1. The CDR3 is 16 residues long. Germline CDR1 reads LNHDA; CDR2 reads SQIVND (reference sequence). After removal of 3 bases from V and 5 bases from J, the junction contained 12 bases not matched to a gene. Here the CDR3 reads CASSMGAAGGQETQYF. The CDR3 nucleotides are TGTGCCAGTAGTATGGGGGCTGCAGGGGGTCAGGAGACCCAGTACTTC.

The chain is built from TRBV18 and TRBJ2-3, with a tentative D call TRBD1 (6 bases). Germline lookup yields CDR1 KGHSH and CDR2 LQKENI. The V gene lost 0 bases and the J gene lost 0 bases, with 19 bases spanning the gap. This CDR3 is 19 amino acids long. The CDR3 DNA reads as TGTGCCAGCTCACCACCGGGGGCTGGGGCAGCCGATAGCACAGATACGCAGTATTTT. It yields the protein CASSPPGAGAADSTDTQYF. Full variable domain (outside the CDR3, taken from reference TRBV18 and TRBJ2-3): NAGVMQNPRHLVRRRGQEARLRCSPMKGHSHVYWYRQLPEEGLKFMVYLQKENIIDESGMPKERFSAEFPKEGPSILRIQQVVRGDSAAYFCASSPPGAGAADSTDTQYFGPGTRLTVL.

The table lists this clone with a few counts. The rearrangement links TRBV5-4 to TRBJ2-7; 7 nucleotides match TRBD1. Losses at the gene ends were 4 bases for V and 6 bases for J; bases not matched to a gene: 4. The CDR3 consists of 12 residues. Germline V CDR1 and CDR2: SGHNT, YYREEE (reference sequence). The CDR3 region has the DNA TGTGCCAGCAGCGCGACAGGGCTCGAGCAGTACTTC. It is translated as CASSATGLEQYF.

This chain joins TRBV9 and TRBJ1-3, with D unclear. Trimming left V 1 base short and J 0 bases short, with 8 bases between. CDR3 length: 15 amino acids. Germline V CDR1 and CDR2: SGDLS, YYNGEE. The CDR3, as DNA: TGTGCCAGCAGCGTAAGTTTAGTCTCTGGAAACACCATATATTTT. Encoded protein: CASSVSLVSGNTIYF.

V usage is TRBV14 and J usage is TRBJ2-3; D remains ambiguous. The V end was cut by 1 base, the J end by 0 bases, with 8 bases between. The CDR3 is made up of 15 amino acids. From germline, CDR1 is SGHDN and CDR2 FVKESK. CDR3 bases: TGTGCCAGCAGCCAAGTTGGGCACAGCACAGATACGCAGTATTTT. It yields the protein CASSQVGHSTDTQYF.

Turning to this clone: The same CDR3 can be traced to other DNA sequences in this sample. The chain carries TRBV7-9 and TRBJ1-1; possible D gene TRBD1, 5 bases. The V end lost 1 base, the J end lost 0 bases, and 6 bases lay between the germline ends. Germline V gives CDR1 SEHNR, CDR2 FQNEAQ (reference sequence). The length of the CDR3 is 14 residues. This chain's CDR3 is CASSLGDLNTEAFF. CDR3 bases: TGTGCCAGCAGCTTAGGGGACTTGAACACTGAAGCTTTCTTT.

This clone was picked up a small number of times. The chain employs TRBV19 and TRBJ1-6, with 11 bases lining up with TRBD1. CDR1 and CDR2 (germline): LNHDA, SQIVND (reference sequence). The V segment lost 9 bases and the J segment 5 bases; nucleotides outside the gene matches: 9. This CDR3 is built from 16 residues. CDR3 coding DNA: TGTGCCAGCCAATCTTGGACAGGGGGCCATAATTCACCCCTCCACTTT. Its translation: CASQSWTGGHNSPLHF. Based on the CDR3 plus reference TRBV19 and TRBJ1-6, the full variable domain is DGGITQSPKYLFRKEGQNVTLSCEQNLNHDAMYWYRQDPGQGLRLIYYSQIVNDFQKGDIAEGYSVSREKKESFPLTVTSAQKNPTAFYLCASQSWTGGHNSPLHFGNGTRLTVT.

The CDR3 DNA reads as TGTGCCAGCAGTCCCAGGAACACTGAAGCTTTCTTT. Amino acids: CASSPRNTEAFF. The chain recombines TRBV28 with TRBJ1-1; D ambiguous. The CDR3 runs 12 residues. Germline V gene data show CDR1 as MDHEN and CDR2 as SYDVKM. V was cut by 5 bases and J by 1 base, with 5 bases left in between.

This rearrangement joins TRBV6-5 to TRBJ1-5; the D gene is possibly TRBD1 (5 bases). Germline assignment: CDR1 MNHEY and CDR2 SVGAGI. V was clipped by 2 bases and J by 4 bases, with 12 bases between them. CDR3 size: 15 residues. The CDR3 loop reads CASSYKGSGNQPQHF. The CDR3, as DNA: TGTGCCAGCAGTTACAAGGGGTCAGGAAATCAGCCCCAGCATTTT.

The chain links TRBV19 to TRBJ2-7, with D unresolved. The CDR3 length is 14 residues. V gave up 3 bases and J gave up 5 bases, with 14 bases separating them. CDR1 is LNHDA, CDR2 SQIVND, per germline (reference sequence). The CDR3 is CASSIAVVYDEQYF. The DNA of the CDR3 is TGTGCCAGTAGTATTGCAGTCGTGTATGACGAGCAGTACTTC. The full variable domain, its missing parts supplied by reference TRBV19 and TRBJ2-7, is DGGITQSPKYLFRKEGQNVTLSCEQNLNHDAMYWYRQDPGQGLRLIYYSQIVNDFQKGDIAEGYSVSREKKESFPLTVTSAQKNPTAFYLCASSIAVVYDEQYFGPGTRLTVT.

V and J are TRBV5-4 and TRBJ2-1; 9 bases are shared with TRBD2. The CDR3 contains 16 residues. Germline V CDR1 and CDR2: SGHNT, YYREEE (reference sequence). Trimming removed 1 base from V and 5 bases from J; junction bases left unmatched: 7. CDR3 protein: CASSLRAGGWDNEQFF. CDR3 DNA sequence: TGTGCCAGCAGCTTGAGAGCGGGGGGCTGGGACAATGAGCAGTTCTTC.

The chain has TRBV5-5 and TRBJ1-4; TRBD1 matches 7 bases. From germline, CDR1 is SGHKS and CDR2 YYEKEE (reference sequence). V was pared by 4 bases and J by 0 bases, with 6 bases of the junction left unmatched. The CDR3 runs 16 residues. CDR3 loop: CASSPWTGSTNEKLFF. The CDR3 DNA reads TGTGCCAGCAGCCCATGGACAGGTTCAACTAATGAAAAACTGTTTTTT.

The rearrangement joins TRBV21-1 to TRBJ2-7; the D call in the table, TRBD1, was not verified against the DNA. TRBV21-1 represents a pseudogene. The CDR3 is 16 amino acids. In DNA form, the CDR3 reads TGTGCCAGCAGCACCCGTCAAGGGGCTACGACCAACGAGCAGTACTTC. Its translation is CASSTRQGATTNEQYF.

The V gene is TRBV11-2, the J gene TRBJ2-7, with 9 bases that match TRBD1. Per the germline V gene, CDR1 is SGHAT and CDR2 is FQNNGV. V gave up 4 bases and J gave up 0 bases; unmatched junction bases: 4. The CDR3 covers 15 residues. The CDR3 coding sequence is TGTGCCAGCAGCTCAGGGACAGGGTACTCCTACGAGCAGTACTTC. It yields the protein CASSSGTGYSYEQYF. Variable domain in full (rest from reference TRBV11-2 and TRBJ2-7): EAGVAQSPRYKIIEKRQSVAFWCNPISGHATLYWYQQILGQGPKLLIQFQNNGVVDDSQLPKDRFSAERLKGVDSTLKIQPAKLEDSAVYLCASSSGTGYSYEQYFGPGTRLTVT.

This chain's CDR3 is CASGNPGLASYNEQFF. The CDR3 bases are TGTGCCAGCGGGAACCCGGGACTAGCTTCCTACAATGAGCAGTTCTTC. The rearrangement links TRBV28 to TRBJ2-1, with 9 bases lining up with TRBD2. Trimming cost V 8 bases and J 1 base; bases outside gene matches: 9. The CDR3 extends over 16 amino acids. Germline-derived CDR1 and CDR2 are MDHEN and SYDVKM.

The chain has TRBV2 and TRBJ2-3; possible D gene TRBD2, 5 bases. Germline V gene sequence: CDR1 SNHLY, CDR2 FYNNEI. This CDR3 region has 15 residues. Between the trimmed V and J ends, which lost 5 bases and 0 bases, there was a span of 12 bases. The CDR3 is CASSKDWSSTDTQYF. Here the CDR3 DNA reads TGTGCCAGCAGTAAGGACTGGTCTAGCACAGATACGCAGTATTTT.

J is TRBJ2-1 and V is TRBV7-9; no firm D call. The CDR3 has 13 amino acids. From germline, CDR1 is SEHNR and CDR2 FQNEAQ (reference sequence). Trimming took 2 bases from V and 4 from J, leaving 6 bases between them. The CDR3 protein is CASSLNGYNEQFF. CDR3 in DNA: TGTGCCAGCAGCTTAAACGGGTACAATGAGCAGTTCTTC.

DNA of the CDR3: TGTGCCAGCAGCAAATCCGGGACAGGGTTGTCCGGGGAGCTGTTTTTT. Amino acids: CASSKSGTGLSGELFF. The genes are TRBV11-2 and TRBJ2-2; 9 bases fit TRBD1. The J segment lost 6 bases and the V segment lost 5 bases, leaving 10 bases of the junction unmatched. The germline V gene encodes CDR1 SGHAT and CDR2 FQNNGV. This CDR3 contains 16 residues.

The chain has TRBV28 and TRBJ2-7; the D gene is possibly TRBD1 (6 bases). This CDR3 is 15 amino acids long. The V gene lost 4 bases and the J gene lost 1 base, with 14 bases spanning the gap. Germline CDR1 reads MDHEN; CDR2 reads SYDVKM. Written as DNA, the CDR3 is TGTGCCAGCAGTTCAAGGGGACATTGGTCCTACGAGCAGTACTTC. Translated, it gives CASSSRGHWSYEQYF.

The V gene is TRBV5-1, the J gene TRBJ2-1; TRBD1 matches 8 bases. CDR1 and CDR2 from the germline V gene are SGHRS and YFSETQ. The CDR3 covers 14 residues. Unmatched junction bases numbered 9, after V lost 4 bases and J lost 9 bases. DNA of the CDR3: TGCGCCAGCAGCATAGGACAGGGCCTGGGTGAGCAGTTCTTC. The encoded protein is CASSIGQGLGEQFF.

The chain links TRBV29-1 to TRBJ1-1, with TRBD1 as a possible D gene (6 bases). This CDR3 is built from 14 residues. Germline CDR1 is SQVTM and CDR2 is ANQGSEA. Trimming shortened V by 5 bases and J by 4 bases, and 17 bases separated the two germline ends. The CDR3 region has the DNA TGCAGCGTTTTGGGGGGGCCCTCGGTCACTGAAGCTTTCTTT. This gives the protein CSVLGGPSVTEAFF.